A selection of T cell receptor beta chains follows, all from one sample in a study of tumor-infiltrating lymphocytes in primary liver carcinoma. Via MiXCR, TCRdb re-called the multiplex PCR reads, giving one row per CDR3 protein. Altogether approximately 330,000 distinct CDR3 sequences are present, approximately 64% being singletons, with the ten largest covering roughly 6%. The sample was peripheral blood. The receptors shown here come from a man aged 40-49 years with primary liver carcinoma and hepatitis B virus infection. Both conserved end residues are part of each CDR3. D genes are given only for firm matches. Rows may omit the clone size; those that give it use once, few, many or a size class.

CDR3nt: TGCGCAAGCAGCCAAGATGGTTTAGCCAAAGACATTCAGTACTTC; CDR3aa: CASSQDGLAKDIQYF; j_gene: TRBJ2-4; abundance: .; v_gene: TRBV4-3; d_gene: .
CDR3nt: TGTGCCAGCAGCTTAGGAGGTCACGTCTACAATGAGCAGTTCTTC; CDR3aa: CASSLGGHVYNEQFF; j_gene: TRBJ2-1; abundance: .; v_gene: TRBV5-4; d_gene: .
CDR3nt: TGCGCCAGCAGTGATCCAGCGGGGGGTCGTCCAGATACGCAGTATTTT; CDR3aa: CASSDPAGGRPDTQYF; j_gene: TRBJ2-3; abundance: many; v_gene: TRBV10-1; d_gene: TRBD2
CDR3nt: TGTGCCAGCAGTCGACAGGAGCAGAATACTGAACCTTTCTTT; CDR3aa: CASSRQEQNTEPFF; j_gene: TRBJ1-1; abundance: .; v_gene: TRBV6-1; d_gene: .
CDR3nt: TGTGCCAGCAGCTTAGTTTTTAGCGGGGCATCAGATACACAGTATTTT; CDR3aa: CASSLVFSGASDTQYF; j_gene: TRBJ2-3; abundance: .; v_gene: TRBV11-2; d_gene: TRBD2
CDR3nt: TGTGCCAGCAGTTCGACCCAGCCCCAGCATTTT; CDR3aa: CASSSTQPQHF; j_gene: TRBJ1-5; abundance: .; v_gene: TRBV28; d_gene: .
CDR3nt: TGTGCCAGCAGACTGCTTAGCGGGAGTATGAATGAGCAGTTCTTC; CDR3aa: CASRLLSGSMNEQFF; j_gene: TRBJ2-1; abundance: many; v_gene: TRBV12-3/TRBV12-4; d_gene: TRBD2
CDR3nt: TGTGCCAGTAGTGAACGACGCGGGGCGGGAGGCACAGATACGCAGTATTTT; CDR3aa: CASSERRGAGGTDTQYF; j_gene: TRBJ2-3; abundance: .; v_gene: TRBV19; d_gene: TRBD2
CDR3nt: TGTGCTAGCAGTAGGACCGGGACTAGGGCCTACGAGCAGTACTTC; CDR3aa: CASSRTGTRAYEQYF; j_gene: TRBJ2-7; abundance: .; v_gene: TRBV6-5; d_gene: TRBD2
CDR3nt: TGTGCCAGCAGTGACCCCGCCCCTAGCGGGAGCACCGGGGAGCTGTTGTTT; CDR3aa: CASSDPAPSGSTGELLF; j_gene: TRBJ2-2; abundance: .; v_gene: TRBV6-2/TRBV6-3; d_gene: TRBD2
CDR3nt: TGCGCCAGCAGCTTCTCGACTAGCGGGGTTTCCGGGGAGCTGTTTTTT; CDR3aa: CASSFSTSGVSGELFF; j_gene: TRBJ2-2; abundance: .; v_gene: TRBV5-1; d_gene: TRBD2
CDR3nt: TGTGCCAGCAGTTACCCCCTAGCGGGAGTGTACAATGAGCAGTTCTTC; CDR3aa: CASSYPLAGVYNEQFF; j_gene: TRBJ2-1; abundance: .; v_gene: TRBV6-2/TRBV6-3; d_gene: TRBD2
CDR3nt: TGTGCCAGCAGCTCGGGACAGGCCAAAAACATTCAGTACTTC; CDR3aa: CASSSGQAKNIQYF; j_gene: TRBJ2-4; abundance: few; v_gene: TRBV5-4; d_gene: TRBD1
CDR3nt: TGTGCCAGCAGCTTCCTAGCGGCGGGGAATACGCAGTATTTT; CDR3aa: CASSFLAAGNTQYF; j_gene: TRBJ2-3; abundance: .; v_gene: TRBV11-2; d_gene: TRBD2
CDR3nt: TGTGCCAGCAGTGAAAAGATACTAGCGGGAGTTGATCGCAATGAGCAGTTCTTC; CDR3aa: CASSEKILAGVDRNEQFF; j_gene: TRBJ2-1; abundance: many; v_gene: TRBV6-1; d_gene: TRBD2
CDR3nt: TGTGCCAGCAGCGAAATTAAGGGCCCGGATAATGAGCAGTTCTTC; CDR3aa: CASSEIKGPDNEQFF; j_gene: TRBJ2-1; abundance: .; v_gene: TRBV28; d_gene: .
CDR3nt: TGTGCCAGCAGTCCTCGACCAAGCTACGAGCACTACTTC; CDR3aa: CASSPRPSYEHYF; j_gene: TRBJ2-7; abundance: once; v_gene: TRBV12-3/TRBV12-4; d_gene: .
CDR3nt: TGTGCCAGCAGCGTAATGCACGGCAGGGAGCTGTTTTTT; CDR3aa: CASSVMHGRELFF; j_gene: TRBJ2-2; abundance: .; v_gene: TRBV11-3; d_gene: .
CDR3nt: TGTGTTAGCAGTTGGACGGAAGATAATGAAAAACTGTTTTTT; CDR3aa: CVSSWTEDNEKLFF; j_gene: TRBJ1-4; abundance: .; v_gene: TRBV6-1; d_gene: .
CDR3nt: TGCGCCAGCAGCTTGGTGGCCACCGAGCAGTACTTC; CDR3aa: CASSLVATEQYF; j_gene: TRBJ2-7; abundance: .; v_gene: TRBV5-1; d_gene: .
CDR3nt: TGCAGTGCGGGGGGACTAGCGGGAAGGTCGGGATACAATGAGCAGTTCTTC; CDR3aa: CSAGGLAGRSGYNEQFF; j_gene: TRBJ2-1; abundance: .; v_gene: TRBV20-1; d_gene: TRBD2
CDR3nt: TGCAGCGTTCCCGGGAGGCGATCCTACAATGAGCAGTTCTTC; CDR3aa: CSVPGRRSYNEQFF; j_gene: TRBJ2-1; abundance: many; v_gene: TRBV29-1; d_gene: TRBD2
CDR3nt: TGTGCCAGCAGCCGCCGGATGGCAGCGGAAACCGAGCGGTACTTC; CDR3aa: CASSRRMAAETERYF; j_gene: TRBJ2-7; abundance: .; v_gene: TRBV6-6; d_gene: .
CDR3nt: TGTGCCATCAGTGAGTCGGGAGTCACAGATACGCAGTATTTT; CDR3aa: CAISESGVTDTQYF; j_gene: TRBJ2-3; abundance: many; v_gene: TRBV10-3; d_gene: .
CDR3nt: TGTGCCAGCAGCCGCGTACCCTTCGGTGTGAACACTGAAGCCTTCTTT; CDR3aa: CASSRVPFGVNTEAFF; j_gene: TRBJ1-1; abundance: .; v_gene: TRBV11-2; d_gene: .
CDR3nt: TGCCAGCAGATTAAACGACAGGGGTGCCGGGAGCTGTTTTTT; CDR3aa: CQQIKRQGCRELFF; j_gene: TRBJ2-2; abundance: .; v_gene: TRBV11-2; d_gene: TRBD1
CDR3nt: TGTGCCAGCAGCTTGCTAGCGGGAGGGCTCCGGGGAGATACGCAGTATTTT; CDR3aa: CASSLLAGGLRGDTQYF; j_gene: TRBJ2-3; abundance: few; v_gene: TRBV5-6; d_gene: TRBD2
CDR3nt: TGTGCCAGCTTGGGGGGACGGGAAGAGTATGGCTACACCTTC; CDR3aa: CASLGGREEYGYTF; j_gene: TRBJ1-2; abundance: many; v_gene: TRBV11-2; d_gene: .
CDR3nt: TGTGCCACTAGTCTAGCCGTACGTGATGAGCAGTTCTTC; CDR3aa: CATSLAVRDEQFF; j_gene: TRBJ2-1; abundance: many; v_gene: TRBV11-2; d_gene: .
CDR3nt: TGTGCCTGGAGGGCCAGCGGGCGTAGTTACGAGCAGTACTTC; CDR3aa: CAWRASGRSYEQYF; j_gene: TRBJ2-7; abundance: .; v_gene: TRBV30; d_gene: .
CDR3nt: TGTGCCAGCAGGGCGGCCAGACTAGCGGACACGTACCAAGAGACCCAGTACTTC; CDR3aa: CASRAARLADTYQETQYF; j_gene: TRBJ2-5; abundance: .; v_gene: TRBV12-3/TRBV12-4; d_gene: TRBD2
CDR3nt: TGTGCCAGCAGCTTACAACGGGACAGGGATCCCTACGAACAGTACTTC; CDR3aa: CASSLQRDRDPYEQYF; j_gene: TRBJ2-7; abundance: .; v_gene: TRBV11-2; d_gene: TRBD1
CDR3nt: .; CDR3aa: CAISVSGELCEQYF; j_gene: TRBJ2-7; abundance: .; v_gene: TRBV10-3; d_gene: .
CDR3nt: TGTCCCAGCGGGGGGGTTCGGGACCTCTATGGCTACACCTTC; CDR3aa: CPSGGVRDLYGYTF; j_gene: TRBJ1-2; abundance: .; v_gene: TRBV11-2; d_gene: .
CDR3nt: TGTGCCAGCAGCTTTTTTCAGGGGCATTTCGGTAACTATGGCTACACCTTC; CDR3aa: CASSFFQGHFGNYGYTF; j_gene: TRBJ1-2; abundance: .; v_gene: TRBV5-5; d_gene: .
CDR3nt: TGCGCAAGCAACCAAGATTCCGGCCGGGCCGGGGAGCTGTTTTTT; CDR3aa: CASNQDSGRAGELFF; j_gene: TRBJ2-2; abundance: .; v_gene: TRBV4-3; d_gene: .
CDR3nt: TGTGCCAGCAGTCCCTTAAGCCGGGACAACGAGCAGTTCTTC; CDR3aa: CASSPLSRDNEQFF; j_gene: TRBJ2-1; abundance: .; v_gene: TRBV6-6; d_gene: .
CDR3nt: TGTGCCAGCAGGACCCGCAGGGGACTGAACACCGGGGAGCTGTTTTTT; CDR3aa: CASRTRRGLNTGELFF; j_gene: TRBJ2-2; abundance: many; v_gene: TRBV12-3/TRBV12-4; d_gene: .
CDR3nt: TGTGCCAGCGCCAGGGAAGGCAGTCAGCCCCAGCATTTT; CDR3aa: CASAREGSQPQHF; j_gene: TRBJ1-5; abundance: once; v_gene: TRBV6-1; d_gene: .
CDR3nt: TGTGCCATCAGTGACGGTGGGGATTCACCCCTCCACTTT; CDR3aa: CAISDGGDSPLHF; j_gene: TRBJ1-6; abundance: many; v_gene: TRBV10-3; d_gene: .
CDR3nt: TGTGCCGGCAGCTATAGCGGGGGAACCTACAATGAGCAGTTCTTC; CDR3aa: CAGSYSGGTYNEQFF; j_gene: TRBJ2-1; abundance: .; v_gene: TRBV7-9; d_gene: TRBD2
CDR3nt: TGTGCCAGCGGCTTGGGACGAGTGAATGAGCAGTTCTTC; CDR3aa: CASGLGRVNEQFF; j_gene: TRBJ2-1; abundance: .; v_gene: TRBV5-6; d_gene: .
CDR3nt: TGTGCCAGCAGCTTAGGGGGGGCCTCCTACAATGAGCAGTTCTTC; CDR3aa: CASSLGGASYNEQFF; j_gene: TRBJ2-1; abundance: many; v_gene: TRBV11-3; d_gene: .
CDR3nt: TGCAGCGTTGAAGAAACACTAGCGGGGGGTCCGCACTTC; CDR3aa: CSVEETLAGGPHF; j_gene: TRBJ2-7; abundance: many; v_gene: TRBV29-1; d_gene: TRBD2
CDR3nt: TGTGCCATCAGCAGACAGGGCCCCGGGAGCACTGAAGCTTTCTTT; CDR3aa: CAISRQGPGSTEAFF; j_gene: TRBJ1-1; abundance: few; v_gene: TRBV10-3; d_gene: TRBD1
CDR3nt: TGTGCCAGCAGCTTAGCAGTAGAGGATACTGAAGCTTTCTTT; CDR3aa: CASSLAVEDTEAFF; j_gene: TRBJ1-1; abundance: .; v_gene: TRBV7-8; d_gene: .
CDR3nt: TGTGCCAGCAGTATAGGCCCTAGTGGCTACACCTTC; CDR3aa: CASSIGPSGYTF; j_gene: TRBJ1-2; abundance: .; v_gene: TRBV7-9; d_gene: .
CDR3nt: TGTACCAGCAGCCGGGGGCAGGGGTTCCAAGAGACCCAGTATTTC; CDR3aa: CTSSRGQGFQETQYF; j_gene: TRBJ2-5; abundance: few; v_gene: TRBV11-2; d_gene: .
CDR3nt: TGTGCGACTGTGAGGGGCGATGGAGATACGCAGTATTTT; CDR3aa: CATVRGDGDTQYF; j_gene: TRBJ2-3; abundance: many; v_gene: TRBV10-3; d_gene: .
CDR3nt: TGTGCCAGCAGGGACTTGATCATCAGGAATGAGCAGTTCTTC; CDR3aa: CASRDLIIRNEQFF; j_gene: TRBJ2-1; abundance: once; v_gene: TRBV2; d_gene: .
CDR3nt: TGTGCCAGCACTGGCGAAACAGATACGCTGTATTTT; CDR3aa: CASTGETDTLYF; j_gene: TRBJ2-3; abundance: .; v_gene: TRBV28; d_gene: .
CDR3nt: TGTGCCAGCAGTTCCCTAGGTGGGGTCAATGAGCAGTTCTTC; CDR3aa: CASSSLGGVNEQFF; j_gene: TRBJ2-1; abundance: few; v_gene: TRBV28; d_gene: .
CDR3nt: TGTGCCAGCAGCTTATCGCAGAACTCCTGCGAGGAGTACTTC; CDR3aa: CASSLSQNSCEEYF; j_gene: TRBJ2-7; abundance: .; v_gene: TRBV11-2; d_gene: .
CDR3nt: TGTACCAGCAGCTTAGTCCCCGGGCAGGGGGCTGGTGAACAGTTCTTC; CDR3aa: CTSSLVPGQGAGEQFF; j_gene: TRBJ2-1; abundance: .; v_gene: TRBV11-2; d_gene: TRBD1
CDR3nt: TGTGCCAGCAGCCGCTGGACGGACCCCTACAATGAGCAGTTCTTC; CDR3aa: CASSRWTDPYNEQFF; j_gene: TRBJ2-1; abundance: few; v_gene: TRBV7-9; d_gene: .